A single sample gave rise to the 5 T cell receptor beta chains below, sequenced in a study of CD8 T cells in Susac syndrome. Random hexamers were used to reverse transcribe 0.5 to 1 ug of RNA. One entry per CDR3 protein, called by TCRdb with MiXCR from the immunoSEQ multiplex PCR reads. The table shows around 170,000 distinct CDR3 sequences, with 85% to 95% occurring only once. The sequencing input was CD8+ T cells from PBMCs. The receptors here all came from a human donor with Susac syndrome.

The chain is built from TRBV2 and TRBJ1-1; the D is unclear. V was trimmed by 2 bases and J by 3 bases, leaving 7 bases between them. Germline V gives CDR1 SNHLY, CDR2 FYNNEI. The CDR3 runs 13 residues. The CDR3 region has the DNA TGTGCCAGCAGTGAAAGGGCTGACACTGAAGCTTTCTTT. It codes for CASSERADTEAFF.

Only a few counts were recorded for this clonotype. The rearrangement joins TRBV5-6 to TRBJ2-7; possible D gene TRBD2, 5 bases. The ends were cut back, 0 bases at V and 5 bases at J, with 6 bases in the middle. CDR1 and CDR2 (germline): SGHDT, YYEEEE. The CDR3 runs 12 residues. In nucleotides, the CDR3 is TGTGCCAGCAGCTTGGGGAGGAACGAGCAGTACTTC. Protein sequence: CASSLGRNEQYF.

The rearrangement joins TRBV20-1 to TRBJ2-1; TRBD2 matches at 7 bases. After removal of 2 bases from V and 9 bases from J, the junction contained 13 bases not matched to a gene. CDR1 is DFQATT, CDR2 SNEGSKA, per germline (reference sequence). The CDR3 has 15 amino acids. This CDR3 reads CSARKGREFHPEQFF. The CDR3, as DNA: TGCAGTGCTAGAAAGGGGAGGGAGTTTCATCCTGAGCAGTTCTTC.

V is TRBV7-9 and J is TRBJ2-1; 13 bases are a match to TRBD2. CDR1 and CDR2 (germline): SEHNR, FQNEAQ (reference sequence). This CDR3 spans 16 amino acids. The J segment lost 5 bases and the V segment lost 3 bases, leaving 4 bases of the junction unmatched. This chain's CDR3 is CASSFVLAGGDNEQFF. The CDR3 nucleotides read TGTGCCAGCAGCTTCGTACTAGCGGGAGGGGACAATGAGCAGTTCTTC.

J is TRBJ2-1 and V is TRBV30, with 8 bases matching TRBD2. The germline V gene encodes CDR1 GTSNPN and CDR2 SVGIG (reference sequence). The CDR3 totals 12 residues. J gave up 8 bases and V 2 bases, and 2 bases lay outside the gene matches. The CDR3 nucleotides read TGTGCCTGGAGTCGACTAGCGCATGAGCAGTTCTTC. Its translation: CAWSRLAHEQFF.